These 27 T cell receptor beta chains share one sample of origin, sequenced in a study of shared clonotypes between healthy human individuals. Method: immunoSEQ multiplex PCR; TCRdb's copy keeps in-frame clones and lacks some. The sample records millions of clones, around nine tenths being singletons. The specimen sequenced was naive CD4+ T cells sorted from blood. The subset: CD45RA+ positively selected. The origin of the receptors is a man aged 18 to 29 in good health.

The chain combines TRBV27 with TRBJ1-1; D is ambiguous. With 4 bases removed from V and 8 bases from J, the gap between germline ends came to 2 bases. This CDR3 contains 9 residues. Germline lookup yields CDR1 MNHEY and CDR2 SMNVEV (reference sequence). The CDR3 region is CASSSEAFF. CDR3 DNA: TGTGCCAGCAGTTCCGAAGCTTTCTTT.

The V gene is TRBV4-2, the J gene TRBJ2-3; TRBD2 matches at 8 bases. The junction had 5 bases not matched to a gene; V was cut back by 4 bases and J by 8 bases. Germline values: CDR1 LGHNA, CDR2 YNFKEQ. This CDR3 has 13 amino acids. The CDR3 DNA follows: TGTGCCAGCAGCCCAGCGGGGGCCCGTACGCAGTATTTT. Translating it yields CASSPAGARTQYF.

The chain uses TRBV9 and TRBJ1-1, with D tentatively TRBD1 (6 bases). Trimming cost V 3 bases and J 4 bases, with 13 bases left between them. The CDR3 contains 14 residues. Germline assignment: CDR1 SGDLS and CDR2 YYNGEE. CDR3 coding DNA: TGTGCCAGCAGCGCTAGACAGGTTACCACTGAAGCTTTCTTT. It specifies CASSARQVTTEAFF.

V and J are TRBV18 and TRBJ2-1, with D tentatively TRBD1 (6 bases). V was trimmed by 4 bases and J by 6 bases, leaving 22 bases between them. Germline V gene sequence: CDR1 KGHSH, CDR2 LQKENI. CDR3 length equals 17 residues. Here the CDR3 DNA reads TGTGCCAGCTCACTTCGTAAGGGACAAGGGCGGAGCAATGAGCAGTTCTTC. Protein product: CASSLRKGQGRSNEQFF.

This chain links TRBV6-5 with TRBJ2-3; D may be TRBD2 (7 bases). The CDR3 sequence is 13 residues long. V was clipped by 7 bases and J by 6 bases, with 14 bases between them. The germline V gene has CDR1 MNHEY and CDR2 SVGAGI. The CDR3 protein is CASIGGREDTQYF. CDR3 in DNA: TGTGCCAGCATCGGGGGGCGGGAGGATACGCAGTATTTT.

The genes are TRBV10-2 and TRBJ1-1; D gene ambiguous. CDR1 is WSHSY and CDR2 is SAAADI in the germline V gene. With 4 bases removed from V and 4 bases from J, the gap between germline ends came to 10 bases. The CDR3 totals 13 residues. CDR3 amino acids: CASSVGVRTEAFF. In DNA, the CDR3 is TGCGCCAGCAGTGTTGGGGTACGCACTGAAGCTTTCTTT.

The chain links TRBV10-3 to TRBJ2-3; D possibly corresponds to TRBD2 (5 bases). CDR1 and CDR2 (germline): ENHRY, SYGVKD. CDR3 length: 12 amino acids. V lost 4 bases, J lost 11 bases, and 13 bases lay in between. The DNA for the CDR3 is TGTGCCATCAGTGGACCGACCGGAGGGCAGTATTTT. Its protein is CAISGPTGGQYF.

This chain uses TRBV28 with TRBJ2-5; D unclear. This CDR3 has 15 residues. Trimming took off 5 bases at V and 0 bases at J, with 13 bases between the two ends. Germline lookup yields CDR1 MDHEN and CDR2 SYDVKM. Here the CDR3 DNA reads TGTGCCAGCAGTGCGCGGACGCCAGACCAAGAGACCCAGTACTTC. Translating it yields CASSARTPDQETQYF.

The CDR3: CASSPGTGAPGANVLTF. The CDR3 DNA sequence: TGTGCCAGCAGCCCCGGGACAGGGGCTCCTGGGGCCAACGTCCTGACTTTC. V is TRBV7-2 and J is TRBJ2-6; 10 bases align to TRBD1. Germline-derived CDR1 and CDR2 are SGHTA and FQGNSA. This CDR3 is built from 17 residues. V was clipped by 5 bases and J by 2 bases; unmatched bases: 6.

As for this clone: The same CDR3 can be traced to other DNA sequences in this sample. The CDR3 DNA reads TGTGCCAGCAGTTATAGACAAGAGACCCAGTACTTC. It yields the protein CASSYRQETQYF. The V call is TRBV6-6, the J call TRBJ2-5; D not resolved. V was trimmed by 3 bases and J by 2 bases, leaving 4 bases between them. The CDR3 runs 12 residues. Per the germline V gene, CDR1 is MNHNY and CDR2 is SVGAGI (reference sequence).

In the case of this clone: One end of the junction fails to match germline, which may point to a read error. This chain uses TRBV7-7 with TRBJ2-3, with 8 bases fitting TRBD2. The CDR3 is 15 residues long. The V gene's germline CDR1 is SSHAT and CDR2 FNYEAQ (reference sequence). DNA for the CDR3: TGTGCTAGCAGCGTCGGGACGGGGGGGCAGGATACGCAGTATTTT. It is translated as CASSVGTGGQDTQYF. Looking up the rest from reference TRBV7-7 and TRBJ2-3 gives the full variable domain: GAGVSQSPRYKVTKRGQDVTLRCDPISSHATLYWYQQALGQGPEFLTYFNYEAQPDKSGLPSDRFSAERPEGSISTLTIQRTEQRDSAMYRCASSVGTGGQDTQYFGPGTRLTVL.

The chain employs TRBV30 and TRBJ2-1; a possible D gene is TRBD2 (5 bases). V shed 0 bases and J shed 3 bases, with 15 bases lying between them. Germline V gives CDR1 GTSNPN, CDR2 SVGIG (reference sequence). The CDR3 spans 16 residues. The CDR3 loop is CAWSVLGSVSYNEQFF. The CDR3 DNA sequence: TGTGCCTGGAGTGTACTCGGTAGCGTCAGCTACAATGAGCAGTTCTTC.

The V call is TRBV15, the J call TRBJ2-5; 7 bases line up with TRBD2. V shed 0 bases, J shed 9 bases, and the junction held 16 bases outside the gene matches. The CDR3 length is 17 residues. CDR1 LNHNV and CDR2 YYDKDF come from the germline V gene (reference sequence). The CDR3, as DNA: TGTGCCACCAGCAGAGATACGGCGGGAGACTTTGTGTCGGCCCAGTACTTC. Amino acid sequence: CATSRDTAGDFVSAQYF.

This rearrangement joins TRBV5-1 to TRBJ2-3, with D unresolved. V was shortened by 7 bases and J by 6 bases, with 9 bases between the two germline ends. Germline lookup yields CDR1 SGHRS and CDR2 YFSETQ. CDR3 length equals 11 residues. DNA of the CDR3: TGCGCCAGCCACTTCAAGGATACGCAGTATTTT. Translating it yields CASHFKDTQYF.

This clone came up a few times. The CDR3 reads CASSPDLRGAFF. The DNA for the CDR3 is TGTGCCAGCTCACCGGACCTTAGGGGAGCTTTCTTT. The chain is built from TRBV18 and TRBJ1-1; D is possibly TRBD1 (5 bases). The germline V gene encodes CDR1 KGHSH and CDR2 LQKENI. Trimming took off 3 bases at V and 10 bases at J, with 12 bases between the two ends. The CDR3 contains 12 residues.

The chain is built from TRBV30 and TRBJ2-7, with D hard to call. The CDR3 contains 12 residues. Trimming removed 4 bases at V and 6 bases at J, with 13 bases between. The germline V gene encodes CDR1 GTSNPN and CDR2 SVGIG (reference sequence). CDR3 nucleotide sequence: TGTGCCTGGACGGGTAGCTGGGGCGAGCAGTACTTC. The encoded protein is CAWTGSWGEQYF.

J is TRBJ2-2 and V is TRBV7-2; D is undetermined. CDR3 length: 15 amino acids. Germline V gene lookup returns CDR1 SGHTA and CDR2 FQGNSA. V dropped 0 bases and J dropped 4 bases, with 9 bases sitting between them. The DNA for the CDR3 is TGTGCCAGCAGCTTAGCGGTCCTGGGCACCGGGGAGCTGTTTTTT. Its protein is CASSLAVLGTGELFF.

A note on this clone: Within the sample, other DNA sequences also encode this same CDR3. The rearrangement links TRBV28 to TRBJ1-1, with D tentatively TRBD1 (6 bases). The CDR3 is 14 amino acids. V lost 2 bases and J 0 bases, leaving 7 bases between the germline ends. Germline loops: CDR1 MDHEN, CDR2 SYDVKM. The CDR3: CASSLRTVNTEAFF. The DNA of the CDR3 is TGTGCCAGCAGTTTACGGACAGTGAACACTGAAGCTTTCTTT.

In DNA, the CDR3 is TGTGCCAGCAGCGTCGGTCCCGGGACTAGCGGGAGTCCCTACGAGCAGTACTTC. This sequence encodes CASSVGPGTSGSPYEQYF. The chain recombines TRBV9 with TRBJ2-7; 14 bases are shared with TRBD2. This CDR3 comprises 18 residues. With 2 bases clipped from V and 2 bases from J, the junction kept 9 bases outside the gene matches. CDR1 SGDLS and CDR2 YYNGEE come from the germline V gene. Together with reference TRBV9 and TRBJ2-7, the CDR3 gives the full variable domain: DSGVTQTPKHLITATGQRVTLRCSPRSGDLSVYWYQQSLDQGLQFLIQYYNGEERAKGNILERFSAQQFPDLHSELNLSSLELGDSALYFCASSVGPGTSGSPYEQYFGPGTRLTVT.

The chain carries TRBV7-2 and TRBJ1-2; D gene ambiguous. The V gene's germline CDR1 is SGHTA and CDR2 FQGNSA. The CDR3 contains 14 residues. The germline V and J ends were trimmed by 1 base and 7 bases, with 13 bases remaining between them. CDR3 sequence: CASSLVGSSGGYTF. CDR3 DNA: TGTGCCAGCAGCTTAGTGGGCAGTTCGGGTGGCTACACCTTC.

V gene TRBV27 combines with J gene TRBJ1-5, with TRBD1 matching 9 bases. This CDR3 has 16 residues. V lost 5 bases, J lost 2 bases, and 7 bases stayed unmatched. The germline V gene has CDR1 MNHEY and CDR2 SMNVEV (reference sequence). The CDR3 DNA follows: TGTGCCAGCAGTCCCACAGGGGGCGTGGGCAATCAGCCCCAGCATTTT. It translates to CASSPTGGVGNQPQHF.

The chain is built from TRBV12-2 and TRBJ2-7. TRBV12-2 is a pseudogene. There are 15 residues in the CDR3. CDR3 nucleotide sequence: TGTGCAAGTCGCTTGGCAGGCGGCGCATCCTACGAGCAGTACTTC. As protein: CASRLAGGASYEQYF.

This sequence joins TRBV7-2 and TRBJ1-4; D may be TRBD1 (6 bases). The CDR3 has 14 amino acids. V lost 5 bases and J 10 bases, leaving 17 bases between the germline ends. Germline V gene data show CDR1 as SGHTA and CDR2 as FQGNSA. Written as DNA, the CDR3 is TGTGCCAGCAGCCGCTTGGGGGGCGTCGGAAAACTGTTTTTT. Its translation is CASSRLGGVGKLFF.

V and J are TRBV19 and TRBJ2-4, with 9 bases that match TRBD2. With V trimmed by 6 bases and J by 8 bases, 5 bases remained unmatched. The CDR3 extends over 13 amino acids. The V gene's germline CDR1 is LNHDA and CDR2 SQIVND (reference sequence). This CDR3 is CASRLAGVDIQYF. Here the CDR3 DNA reads TGTGCCAGTAGGTTAGCGGGAGTGGACATTCAGTACTTC.

This chain connects TRBV7-8 to TRBJ1-5; TRBD1 aligns across 7 bases. CDR3 length: 13 residues. The junction had 5 bases not matched to a gene; V was cut back by 8 bases and J by 4 bases. From germline, CDR1 is SGHVS and CDR2 FQNEAQ. The CDR3 spells CASGGQANQPQHF. The CDR3, as DNA: TGTGCCAGCGGCGGACAGGCAAATCAGCCCCAGCATTTT.

V usage is TRBV28 and J usage is TRBJ2-7; D is ambiguous. Trimming pared 7 bases from V and 3 bases from J, leaving 16 bases between. This CDR3 has 14 residues. Per the germline V gene, CDR1 is MDHEN and CDR2 is SYDVKM. CDR3: CASTTPSVNYEQYF. The CDR3 DNA is TGTGCCAGCACCACTCCCTCAGTTAACTACGAGCAGTACTTC.

This chain joins TRBV27 and TRBJ2-1, with 10 bases matching TRBD1. The germline gives CDR1 MNHEY, CDR2 SMNVEV (reference sequence). CDR3 length: 16 amino acids. Trimming removed 4 bases from V and 7 bases from J; junction bases left unmatched: 10. The CDR3 DNA reads TGTGCCAGCAGTTCCCCCTGGGACAGGGGATCGAATGAGCAGTTCTTC. Its protein product is CASSSPWDRGSNEQFF.